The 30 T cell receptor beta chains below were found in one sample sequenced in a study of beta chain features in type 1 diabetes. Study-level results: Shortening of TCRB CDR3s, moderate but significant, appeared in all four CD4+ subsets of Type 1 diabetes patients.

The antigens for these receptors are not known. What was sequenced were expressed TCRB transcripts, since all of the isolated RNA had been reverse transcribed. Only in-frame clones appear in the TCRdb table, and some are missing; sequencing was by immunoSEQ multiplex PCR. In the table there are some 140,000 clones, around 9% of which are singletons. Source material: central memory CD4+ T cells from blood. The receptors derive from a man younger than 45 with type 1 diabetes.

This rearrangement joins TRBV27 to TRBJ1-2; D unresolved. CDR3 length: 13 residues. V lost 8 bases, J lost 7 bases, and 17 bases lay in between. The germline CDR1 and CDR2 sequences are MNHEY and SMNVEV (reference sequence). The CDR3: CASVGRAEGGYTF. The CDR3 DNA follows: TGTGCCAGCGTCGGGCGGGCCGAGGGTGGCTACACCTTC.

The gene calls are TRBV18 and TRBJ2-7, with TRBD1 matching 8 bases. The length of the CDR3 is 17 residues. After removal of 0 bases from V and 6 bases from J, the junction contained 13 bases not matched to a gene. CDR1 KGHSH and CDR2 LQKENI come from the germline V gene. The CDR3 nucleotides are TGTGCCAGCTCACCACCGGGGCGGGGACAGGCCTTTTCCGAGCAGTACTTC. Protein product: CASSPPGRGQAFSEQYF. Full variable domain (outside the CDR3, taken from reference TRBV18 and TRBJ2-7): NAGVMQNPRHLVRRRGQEARLRCSPMKGHSHVYWYRQLPEEGLKFMVYLQKENIIDESGMPKERFSAEFPKEGPSILRIQQVVRGDSAAYFCASSPPGRGQAFSEQYFGPGTRLTVT.

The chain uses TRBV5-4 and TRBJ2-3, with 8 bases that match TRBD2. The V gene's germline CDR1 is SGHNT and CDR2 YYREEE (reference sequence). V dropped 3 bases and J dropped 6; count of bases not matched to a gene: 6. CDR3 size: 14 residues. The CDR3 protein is CASSSGLALDTQYF. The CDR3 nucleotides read TGTGCCAGCAGCTCCGGACTAGCTTTGGATACGCAGTATTTT. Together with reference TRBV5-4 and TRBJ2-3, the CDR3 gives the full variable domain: ETGVTQSPTHLIKTRGQQVTLRCSSQSGHNTVSWYQQALGQGPQFIFQYYREEENGRGNFPPRFSGLQFPNYSSELNVNALELDDSALYLCASSSGLALDTQYFGPGTRLTVL.

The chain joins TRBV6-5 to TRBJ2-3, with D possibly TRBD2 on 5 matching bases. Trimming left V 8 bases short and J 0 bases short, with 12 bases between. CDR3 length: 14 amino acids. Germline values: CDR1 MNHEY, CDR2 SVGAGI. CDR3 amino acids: CASGAASSTDTQYF. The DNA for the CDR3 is TGTGCCAGCGGAGCGGCTTCTAGCACAGATACGCAGTATTTT.

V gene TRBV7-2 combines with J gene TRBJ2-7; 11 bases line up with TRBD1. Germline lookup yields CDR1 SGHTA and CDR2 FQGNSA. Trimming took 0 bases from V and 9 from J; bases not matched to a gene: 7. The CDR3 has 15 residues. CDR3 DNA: TGTGCCAGCAGCTTAGCCGGGACAGGGGGTCGGGCGCAGTACTTC. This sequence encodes CASSLAGTGGRAQYF. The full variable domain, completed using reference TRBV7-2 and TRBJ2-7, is GAGVSQSPSNKVTEKGKDVELRCDPISGHTALYWYRQSLGQGLEFLIYFQGNSAPDKSGLPSDRFSAERTGGSVSTLTIQRTQQEDSAVYLCASSLAGTGGRAQYFGPGTRLTVT.

CDR3 coding DNA: TGTGCCAGCAGTGAACAGGCTAGCACAGATACGCAGTATTTT. Translating gives CASSEQASTDTQYF. The rearrangement links TRBV6-1 to TRBJ2-3, with D hard to call. Germline loops: CDR1 MNHNS, CDR2 SASEGT. V shed 2 bases and J shed 0 bases, with 6 bases lying between them. The CDR3 has 14 residues.

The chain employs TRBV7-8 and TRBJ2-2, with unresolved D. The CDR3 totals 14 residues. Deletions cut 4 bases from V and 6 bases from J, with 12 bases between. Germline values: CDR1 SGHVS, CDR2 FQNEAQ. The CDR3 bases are TGTGCCAGCAGCTCCAACGTGGCGGCCGGGGAGCTGTTTTTT. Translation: CASSSNVAAGELFF.

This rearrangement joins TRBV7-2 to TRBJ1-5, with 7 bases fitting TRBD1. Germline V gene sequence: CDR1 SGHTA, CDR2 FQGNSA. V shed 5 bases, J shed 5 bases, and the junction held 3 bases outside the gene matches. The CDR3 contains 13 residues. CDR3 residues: CASSRDSDQPQHF. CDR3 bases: TGTGCCAGCAGCAGGGACAGCGATCAGCCCCAGCATTTT.

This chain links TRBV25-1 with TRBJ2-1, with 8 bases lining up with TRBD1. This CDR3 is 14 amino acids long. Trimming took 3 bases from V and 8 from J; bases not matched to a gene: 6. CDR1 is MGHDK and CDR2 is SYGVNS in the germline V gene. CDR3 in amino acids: CASSDGRGPDEQFF. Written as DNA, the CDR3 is TGTGCCAGCAGTGACGGCAGGGGGCCGGATGAGCAGTTCTTC.

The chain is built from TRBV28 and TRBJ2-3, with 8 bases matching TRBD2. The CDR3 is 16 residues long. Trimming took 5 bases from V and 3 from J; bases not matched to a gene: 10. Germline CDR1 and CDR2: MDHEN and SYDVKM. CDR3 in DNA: TGTGCCAGCAGTCCTATGCATGGACTAGCTACAGATACGCAGTATTTT. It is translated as CASSPMHGLATDTQYF.

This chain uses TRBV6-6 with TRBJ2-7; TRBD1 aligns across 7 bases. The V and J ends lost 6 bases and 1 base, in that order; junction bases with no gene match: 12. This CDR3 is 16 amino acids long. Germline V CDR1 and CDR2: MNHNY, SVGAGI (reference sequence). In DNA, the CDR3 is TGTGCCAGCAGACCTCAGCCCCAGGGGGAGTCCTACGAGCAGTACTTC. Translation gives CASRPQPQGESYEQYF.

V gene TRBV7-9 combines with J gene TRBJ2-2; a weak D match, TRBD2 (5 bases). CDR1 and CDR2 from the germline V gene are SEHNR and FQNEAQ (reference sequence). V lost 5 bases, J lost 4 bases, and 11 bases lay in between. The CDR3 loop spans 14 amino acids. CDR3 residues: CASSPGLFTGELFF. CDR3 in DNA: TGTGCCAGCAGCCCCGGACTGTTCACCGGGGAGCTGTTTTTT. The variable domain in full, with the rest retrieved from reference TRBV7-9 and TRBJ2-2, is DTGVSQNPRHKITKRGQNVTFRCDPISEHNRLYWYRQTLGQGPEFLTYFQNEAQLEKSRLLSDRFSAERPKGSFSTLEIQRTEQGDSAMYLCASSPGLFTGELFFGEGSRLTVL.

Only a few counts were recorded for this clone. The DNA of the CDR3 is TGTGCCAGCAGCTCGGGACAGGTTCCCGAGACCCAGTACTTC. This gives the protein CASSSGQVPETQYF. V usage is TRBV7-3 and J usage is TRBJ2-5, with 8 bases fitting TRBD1. V lost 4 bases, J lost 5 bases, and 6 bases stayed unmatched. Per germline, CDR1 SGHTA and CDR2 FQGTGA. The CDR3 is 14 residues long.

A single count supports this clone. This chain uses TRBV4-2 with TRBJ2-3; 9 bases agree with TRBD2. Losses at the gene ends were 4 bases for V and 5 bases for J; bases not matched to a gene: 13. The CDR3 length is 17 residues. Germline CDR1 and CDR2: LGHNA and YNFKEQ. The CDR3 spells CASSPARGSGGLDTQYF. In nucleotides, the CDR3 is TGTGCCAGCAGCCCTGCTCGGGGGAGCGGGGGGTTAGATACGCAGTATTTT.

The chain's CDR3 is CASSRLSGAGEQFF. Written as DNA, the CDR3 is TGTGCCAGCAGCCGACTTAGCGGGGCGGGTGAGCAGTTCTTC. V gene TRBV7-3 combines with J gene TRBJ2-1, with 8 bases aligning to TRBD2. The CDR3 is made up of 14 amino acids. Germline V lookup: CDR1 SGHTA, CDR2 FQGTGA. The J segment lost 9 bases and the V segment lost 5 bases, leaving 9 bases of the junction unmatched.

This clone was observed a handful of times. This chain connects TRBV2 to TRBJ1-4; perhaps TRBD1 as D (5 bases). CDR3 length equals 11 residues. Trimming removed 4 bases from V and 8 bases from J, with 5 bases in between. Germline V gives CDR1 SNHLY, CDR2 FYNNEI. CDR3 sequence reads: CASSGQEKLFF. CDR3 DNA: TGTGCCAGCAGTGGACAGGAAAAACTGTTTTTT.

The DNA of the CDR3 is TGTGCCAGCTCTACCCTGACAGTTGAGGCGGAGCAGTACTTC. Translated, it gives CASSTLTVEAEQYF. The V gene is TRBV18, the J gene TRBJ2-7; TRBD1 might be the D (5 bases). Trimming cost V 6 bases and J 7 bases, with 19 bases left between them. This CDR3 has 14 amino acids. In germline, CDR1 is KGHSH, CDR2 LQKENI.

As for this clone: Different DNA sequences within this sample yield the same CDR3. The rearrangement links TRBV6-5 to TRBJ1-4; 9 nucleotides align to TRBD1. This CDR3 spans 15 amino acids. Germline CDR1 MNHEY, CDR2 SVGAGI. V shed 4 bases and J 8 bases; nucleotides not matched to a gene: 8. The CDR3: CASSSPGQGNEKLFF. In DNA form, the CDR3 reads TGTGCCAGCAGTTCCCCGGGACAGGGAAACGAAAAACTGTTTTTT.

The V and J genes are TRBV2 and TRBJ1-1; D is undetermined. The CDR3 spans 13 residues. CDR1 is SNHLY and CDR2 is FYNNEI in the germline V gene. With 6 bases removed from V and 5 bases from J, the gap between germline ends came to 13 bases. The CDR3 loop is CASRGPGWTEAFF. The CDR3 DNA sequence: TGTGCCAGCAGGGGTCCGGGGTGGACTGAAGCTTTCTTT. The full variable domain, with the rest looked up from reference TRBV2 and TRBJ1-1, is EPEVTQTPSHQVTQMGQEVILRCVPISNHLYFYWYRQILGQKVEFLVSFYNNEISEKSEIFDDQFSVERPDGSNFTLKIRSTKLEDSAMYFCASRGPGWTEAFFGQGTRLTVV.

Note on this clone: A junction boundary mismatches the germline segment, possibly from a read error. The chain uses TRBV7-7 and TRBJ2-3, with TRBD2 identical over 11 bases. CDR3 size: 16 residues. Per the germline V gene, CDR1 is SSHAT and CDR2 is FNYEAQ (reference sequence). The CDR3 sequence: CASSLPTSGKTDTQYF. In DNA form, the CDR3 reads TGTGCTAGCAGCCTCCCGACTAGCGGGAAGACAGATACGCAGTATTTT.

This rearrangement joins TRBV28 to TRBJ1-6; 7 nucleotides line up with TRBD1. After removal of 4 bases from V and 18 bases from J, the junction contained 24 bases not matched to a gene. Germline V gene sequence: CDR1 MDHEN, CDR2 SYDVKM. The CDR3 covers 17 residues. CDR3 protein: CASSYRGGGGNLIGGHF. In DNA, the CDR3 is TGTGCCAGCAGTTATCGAGGGGGCGGAGGAAACTTGATTGGGGGCCACTTT.

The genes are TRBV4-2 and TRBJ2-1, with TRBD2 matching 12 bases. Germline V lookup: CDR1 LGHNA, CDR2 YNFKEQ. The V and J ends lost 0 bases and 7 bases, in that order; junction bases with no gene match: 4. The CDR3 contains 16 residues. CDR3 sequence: CASSQELTSGRNEQFF. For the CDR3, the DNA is TGTGCCAGCAGCCAAGAACTGACTAGCGGGAGAAATGAGCAGTTCTTC.

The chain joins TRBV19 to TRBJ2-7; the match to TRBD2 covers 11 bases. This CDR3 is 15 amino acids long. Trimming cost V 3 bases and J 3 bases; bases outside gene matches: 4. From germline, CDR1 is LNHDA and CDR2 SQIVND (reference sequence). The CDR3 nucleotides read TGTGCCAGTAGTATCTCTACTAGCGGGGGCTACGAGCAGTACTTC. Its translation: CASSISTSGGYEQYF.

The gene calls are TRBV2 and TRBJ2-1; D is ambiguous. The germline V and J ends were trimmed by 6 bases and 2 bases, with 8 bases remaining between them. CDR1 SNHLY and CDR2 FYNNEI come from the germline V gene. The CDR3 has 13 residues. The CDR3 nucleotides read TGTGCCAGCAGAATAACAGCCTACAATGAGCAGTTCTTC. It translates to CASRITAYNEQFF.

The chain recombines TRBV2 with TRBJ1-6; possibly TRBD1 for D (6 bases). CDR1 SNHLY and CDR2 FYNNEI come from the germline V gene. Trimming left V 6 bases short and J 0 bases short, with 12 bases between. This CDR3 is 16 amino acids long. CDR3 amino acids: CASRSGTLSYNSPLHF. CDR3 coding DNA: TGTGCCAGCAGGTCCGGGACACTCTCCTATAATTCACCCCTCCACTTT.

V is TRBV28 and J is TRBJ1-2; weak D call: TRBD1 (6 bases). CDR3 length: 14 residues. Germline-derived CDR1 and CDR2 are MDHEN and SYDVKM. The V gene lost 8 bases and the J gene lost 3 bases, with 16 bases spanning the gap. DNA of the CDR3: TGTGCCAGCGGAGACAGGCACCCATACTATGGCTACACCTTC. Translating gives CASGDRHPYYGYTF.

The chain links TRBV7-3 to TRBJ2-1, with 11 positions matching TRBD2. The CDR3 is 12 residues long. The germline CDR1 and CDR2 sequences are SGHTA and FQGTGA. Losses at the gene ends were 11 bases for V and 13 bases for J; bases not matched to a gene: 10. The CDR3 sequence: CAAGLAVTDQFF. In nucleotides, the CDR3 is TGTGCCGCGGGACTAGCGGTTACGGATCAGTTCTTC.

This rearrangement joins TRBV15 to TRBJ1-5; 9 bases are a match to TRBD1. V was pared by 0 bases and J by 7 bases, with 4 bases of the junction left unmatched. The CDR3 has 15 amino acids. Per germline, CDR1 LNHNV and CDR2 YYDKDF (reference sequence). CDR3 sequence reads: CATSRELTGGQPQHF. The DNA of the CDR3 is TGTGCCACCAGCAGAGAATTGACAGGGGGACAGCCCCAGCATTTT. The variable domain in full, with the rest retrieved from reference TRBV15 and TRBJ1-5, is DAMVIQNPRYQVTQFGKPVTLSCSQTLNHNVMYWYQQKSSQAPKLLFHYYDKDFNNEADTPDNFQSRRPNTSFCFLDIRSPGLGDTAMYLCATSRELTGGQPQHFGDGTRLSIL.

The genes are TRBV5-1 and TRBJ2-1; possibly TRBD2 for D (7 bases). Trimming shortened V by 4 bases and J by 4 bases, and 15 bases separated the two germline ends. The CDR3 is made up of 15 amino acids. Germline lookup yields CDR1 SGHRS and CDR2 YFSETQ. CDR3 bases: TGCGCCAGCAGCCCTGGGGGGGCCCCATACAATGAGCAGTTCTTC. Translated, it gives CASSPGGAPYNEQFF.

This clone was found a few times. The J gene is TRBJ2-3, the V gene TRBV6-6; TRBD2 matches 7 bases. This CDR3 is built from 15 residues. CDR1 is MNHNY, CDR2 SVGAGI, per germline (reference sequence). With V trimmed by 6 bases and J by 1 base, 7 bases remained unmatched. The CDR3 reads CASRDRLAGTDTQYF. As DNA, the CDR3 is TGTGCCAGCAGAGATAGGCTAGCGGGCACAGATACGCAGTATTTT.